The 15 T cell receptor beta chains listed next were all sequenced from one sample in a study of blood T cell repertoires in COVID-19. Profiled with immunoSEQ multiplex PCR; TCRdb holds only in-frame clones, not every one. Among over 75,000 clones listed, 65% to 80% were seen once. The sequenced material came from peripheral blood. These receptors were taken from a man aged 65-85 years with acute or convalescent COVID-19.

CDR3 region: CASSLGPEVNQPQHF. CDR3 DNA: TGCGCCAGCAGCTTGGGGCCAGAAGTGAATCAGCCCCAGCATTTT. The chain combines TRBV5-1 with TRBJ1-5; D unresolved. The CDR3 is 15 residues long. Germline V gives CDR1 SGHRS, CDR2 YFSETQ. The germline V and J ends were trimmed by 0 bases and 4 bases, with 11 bases remaining between them.

This sequence joins TRBV11-2 and TRBJ2-4; 10 bases match TRBD1. CDR3 size: 15 residues. Trimming removed 1 base from V and 8 bases from J; junction bases left unmatched: 5. CDR1 and CDR2 from the germline V gene are SGHAT and FQNNGV. The CDR3 DNA sequence: TGTGCCAGCAGCTTAGGCGGGACAGGGGTCGACATTCAGTACTTC. This sequence encodes CASSLGGTGVDIQYF.

The chain has TRBV19 and TRBJ2-7; D is possibly TRBD2 (6 bases). The CDR3 spans 14 residues. With 8 bases removed from V and 0 bases from J, the gap between germline ends came to 14 bases. Germline CDR1 is LNHDA and CDR2 is SQIVND (reference sequence). CDR3 sequence reads: CASSPGGISYEQYF. CDR3 DNA sequence: TGTGCCAGTTCTCCCGGAGGGATCTCCTACGAGCAGTACTTC.

This chain links TRBV28 with TRBJ1-2, with D uncertain. Trimming removed 10 bases at V and 0 bases at J, with 6 bases between. The CDR3 covers 11 residues. The germline gives CDR1 MDHEN, CDR2 SYDVKM. CDR3 DNA: TGTGCCACCTCGGCTAACTATGGCTACACCTTC. Protein sequence: CATSANYGYTF.

The rearrangement uses TRBV18 and TRBJ1-6; maybe TRBD1 (6 bases). Germline CDR1 KGHSH, CDR2 LQKENI. The ends were cut back, 5 bases at V and 6 bases at J, with 8 bases in the middle. This CDR3 is 13 amino acids long. CDR3 protein: CASSAGVNSPLHF. CDR3 DNA sequence: TGTGCCAGCTCAGCAGGGGTTAATTCACCCCTCCACTTT. The full variable domain, rest sourced from reference TRBV18 and TRBJ1-6, is NAGVMQNPRHLVRRRGQEARLRCSPMKGHSHVYWYRQLPEEGLKFMVYLQKENIIDESGMPKERFSAEFPKEGPSILRIQQVVRGDSAAYFCASSAGVNSPLHFGNGTRLTVT.

The CDR3 coding sequence is TGTGCCAGCAGCCCCCGGCAAGGGGTGCACACTGAAGCTTTCTTT. Amino acid sequence: CASSPRQGVHTEAFF. The chain carries TRBV5-4 and TRBJ1-1, with TRBD1 as a possible D gene (5 bases). V was cut by 4 bases and J by 3 bases, with 16 bases left in between. CDR3 length: 15 amino acids. Germline V gene data show CDR1 as SGHNT and CDR2 as YYREEE (reference sequence).

This clone appeared a few times. In the same sample, other DNA sequences code for this CDR3. The chain employs TRBV27 and TRBJ2-1; a weak D match, TRBD2 (6 bases). The V end was cut by 3 bases, the J end by 3 bases, with 6 bases between. Looked up from germline, CDR1 is MNHEY and CDR2 is SMNVEV (reference sequence). This CDR3 comprises 13 residues. In DNA, the CDR3 is TGTGCCAGCAGTTTGGGGGGCTACAATGAGCAGTTCTTC. Residues: CASSLGGYNEQFF.

The sample holds a few counts of this clone. J is TRBJ1-3 and V is TRBV28; perhaps TRBD1 as D (5 bases). This CDR3 has 14 amino acids. V gave up 6 bases and J gave up 0 bases, with 9 bases separating them. Per germline, CDR1 MDHEN and CDR2 SYDVKM. The CDR3 DNA sequence: TGTGCCAGCAGAAGGGGATTCTCTGGAAACACCATATATTTT. Amino acid sequence: CASRRGFSGNTIYF.

The rearrangement uses TRBV11-2 and TRBJ2-1, with D possibly matching TRBD2 (7 bases). CDR1 SGHAT and CDR2 FQNNGV come from the germline V gene. The V and J ends lost 4 bases and 9 bases respectively, with 10 bases between them. The CDR3 is made up of 12 amino acids. CDR3 bases: TGTGCCAGCAGCTGGGCGGGGGCTGAGCAGTTCTTC. It encodes CASSWAGAEQFF. Variable domain in full (rest from reference TRBV11-2 and TRBJ2-1): EAGVAQSPRYKIIEKRQSVAFWCNPISGHATLYWYQQILGQGPKLLIQFQNNGVVDDSQLPKDRFSAERLKGVDSTLKIQPAKLEDSAVYLCASSWAGAEQFFGPGTRLTVL.

This chain uses TRBV10-2 with TRBJ1-5, with 12 bases fitting TRBD1. The V and J ends lost 6 bases and 2 bases, in that order; junction bases with no gene match: 5. In germline, CDR1 is WSHSY, CDR2 SAAADI. There are 16 residues in the CDR3. CDR3 loop: CASSAGTGGRNQPQHF. For the CDR3, the DNA is TGCGCCAGCAGCGCCGGGACAGGGGGCCGCAATCAGCCCCAGCATTTT.

This clone was seen a handful of times. This sequence joins TRBV5-1 and TRBJ1-2; TRBD1 might be the D (5 bases). V lost 4 bases, J lost 6 bases, and 19 bases lay in between. From germline, CDR1 is SGHRS and CDR2 YFSETQ. The CDR3 loop spans 15 amino acids. The CDR3 region has the DNA TGCGCCAGCAGCAGGGCTCACACAGGAACGGATGGCTACACCTTC. Translated: CASSRAHTGTDGYTF.

J is TRBJ2-5 and V is TRBV4-2; 10 nucleotides match TRBD1. Germline assignment: CDR1 LGHNA and CDR2 YNFKEQ. Trimming at V came to 4 bases and at J to 3 bases, leaving 2 bases not matched to a gene. This CDR3 comprises 14 residues. The CDR3 DNA reads TGTGCCAGCAGCCTTGGGACAGGGGAAGAGACCCAGTACTTC. Residues: CASSLGTGEETQYF.

The chain joins TRBV7-3 to TRBJ1-1; TRBD1 might be the D (6 bases). CDR1 is SGHTA and CDR2 is FQGTGA in the germline V gene. This CDR3 has 15 residues. V was trimmed by 5 bases and J by 5 bases, leaving 18 bases between them. The DNA of the CDR3 is TGTGCCAGCAGCAAGAACGGCCAGGGGCTAACTGAAGCTTTCTTT. Translated, it gives CASSKNGQGLTEAFF.

The chain uses TRBV5-6 and TRBJ2-1; weak D call: TRBD1 (6 bases). V was cut by 4 bases and J by 6 bases, with 20 bases left in between. The CDR3 spans 16 residues. Germline V gives CDR1 SGHDT, CDR2 YYEEEE. The chain's CDR3 is CASSRNPGTRINEQFF. The CDR3 bases are TGTGCCAGCAGCCGGAATCCCGGGACACGCATCAATGAGCAGTTCTTC.

V usage is TRBV7-6 and J usage is TRBJ2-3, with D maybe TRBD1 (5 bases). With 6 bases removed from V and 0 bases from J, the gap between germline ends came to 16 bases. The CDR3 totals 16 residues. The germline gives CDR1 SGHVS, CDR2 FNYEAQ. Here the CDR3 reads CASRSRQSLSTDTQYF. In DNA, the CDR3 is TGTGCCAGCAGATCTCGACAGAGCCTTAGCACAGATACGCAGTATTTT.